This TCR beta chain derives from a study of cytomegalovirus exposure and HLA in healthy donors. J gave up 5 bases and V 4 bases, and 11 bases lay outside the gene matches. The CDR3 is 18 residues long. CDR1 and CDR2 (germline): SGHRS, YFSETQ. The PCR used 60 Vbeta and 13 Jbeta primers. Some clones are missing from TCRdb's copy, which holds only in-frame ones; the method was immunoSEQ multiplex PCR. The table shows some 80,000 clones, with around 76% occurring only once. The J gene is TRBJ2-5, the V gene TRBV5-1, with TRBD2 identical over 16 bases. Sequencing was carried out using PBMCs. This TCR was recovered from a man in his forties in good health and CMV-seronegative. CDR3 loop: CASSRTGTSGRAEETQYF. As DNA, the CDR3 is TGCGCCAGCAGCAGAACCGGGACTAGCGGGAGGGCGGAGGAGACCCAGTACTTC. The complete variable domain, with remaining parts taken from reference TRBV5-1 and TRBJ2-5, reads KAGVTQTPRYLIKTRGQQVTLSCSPISGHRSVSWYQQTPGQGLQFLFEYFSETQRNKGNFPGRFSGRQFSNSRSEMNVSTLELGDSALYLCASSRTGTSGRAEETQYFGPGTRLLVL.